Following are 17 T cell receptor beta chains from one sample sequenced in a study of cytomegalovirus exposure and HLA in healthy donors listed by TCRdb under 2017. Library creation used the immunoSEQ multiplex PCR assay. The multiplex PCR relied on a mix of 60 forward primers for TCR Vbeta segments and 13 reverse primers for TCR Jbeta segments. TCRdb obtained this table from immuneACCESS and retained in-frame rearrangements with V and J assigned. These tables miss some clones; where compared with another copy, unresolved V genes account for less than half of the shortfall, and the remainder is unexplained. Present in this sample are some 140,000 clones, roughly 75% of which were seen just once. The top ten clones comprise about 4.4% of the sample. Input material: PBMCs. These receptors all come from a man younger than 45 in good health.

The V call is TRBV5-4, the J call TRBJ1-1; D may be TRBD1 (6 bases). Trimming pared 2 bases from V and 8 bases from J, leaving 16 bases between. CDR3 length equals 14 residues. The V gene's germline CDR1 is SGHNT and CDR2 YYREEE (reference sequence). DNA of the CDR3: TGTGCCAGCAGCTTACAGACAGGCCTCATAGAAGCTTTCTTT. Translated: CASSLQTGLIEAFF.

This chain connects TRBV14 to TRBJ2-3; D perhaps matches TRBD2 (6 bases). V lost 4 bases to trimming and J lost 2 bases, with 10 bases between them. CDR1 SGHDN and CDR2 FVKESK come from the germline V gene. This CDR3 region has 14 residues. The chain's CDR3 is CASSPGLYTDTQYF. The CDR3 coding sequence is TGTGCCAGCAGCCCGGGACTTTACACAGATACGCAGTATTTT.

About this clone itself: In the same sample, other DNA sequences code for this CDR3. This rearrangement joins TRBV5-1 to TRBJ1-1; tentatively, D is TRBD1 (5 bases). Trimming took off 5 bases at V and 5 bases at J, with 16 bases between the two ends. Germline values: CDR1 SGHRS, CDR2 YFSETQ. This CDR3 is 14 amino acids long. CDR3 in amino acids: CASSMGEVGTEAFF. The CDR3 nucleotides are TGCGCCAGCAGTATGGGGGAGGTAGGGACTGAAGCTTTCTTT.

The chain joins TRBV23-1 to TRBJ2-1, with 7 bases fitting TRBD1. TRBV23-1 is annotated as an ORF whose role is uncertain. This CDR3 has 19 residues. After removal of 7 bases from V and 6 bases from J, the junction contained 24 bases not matched to a gene. The CDR3 here is CASMRGRVGGTGRVNEQFF. The DNA of the CDR3 is TGCGCCAGCATGAGGGGGCGGGTAGGTGGTACTGGTCGGGTCAATGAGCAGTTCTTC.

This chain joins TRBV6-5 and TRBJ2-3; TRBD2 might be the D (6 bases). This CDR3 has 13 residues. The germline gives CDR1 MNHEY, CDR2 SVGAGI. V was shortened by 6 bases and J by 4 bases, with 11 bases between the two germline ends. DNA for the CDR3: TGTGCCAGCAGCCGGGACTCCCCAGATACGCAGTATTTT. It translates to CASSRDSPDTQYF.

The chain joins TRBV15 to TRBJ1-6; a weak D match, TRBD1 (5 bases). CDR3 length: 15 residues. The germline V and J ends were trimmed by 0 bases and 8 bases, with 11 bases remaining between them. Germline CDR1 is LNHNV and CDR2 is YYDKDF (reference sequence). CDR3 region: CATSRDGGVDSPLHF. CDR3 in DNA: TGTGCCACCAGCAGAGATGGGGGGGTGGATTCACCCCTCCACTTT.

The rearrangement links TRBV7-9 to TRBJ1-5; perhaps TRBD1 as D (5 bases). Germline V lookup: CDR1 SEHNR, CDR2 FQNEAQ (reference sequence). This CDR3 is built from 14 residues. V was trimmed by 3 bases and J by 5 bases, leaving 11 bases between them. The CDR3 coding sequence is TGTGCCAGCAGCTTGTCAGGGCAATATCAGCCCCAGCATTTT. This encodes CASSLSGQYQPQHF.

In regard to this clone: One end of the junction varies from germline; a read error may be responsible. The chain joins TRBV7-9 to TRBJ2-7; D call uncertain. The germline gives CDR1 SEHNR, CDR2 FQNEAQ (reference sequence). This CDR3 region has 12 residues. The CDR3 reads CSSSSLSYEQYF. Here the CDR3 DNA reads TGTTCCAGCAGTTCTCTCTCCTACGAGCAGTACTTC.

The J gene is TRBJ1-1, the V gene TRBV13; D is possibly TRBD1 (6 bases). Germline V gives CDR1 PRHDT, CDR2 FYEKMQ (reference sequence). The CDR3 runs to 13 residues. The germline V and J ends were trimmed by 5 bases and 1 base, with 8 bases remaining between them. The CDR3 DNA sequence: TGTGCCAGCAGCCCACAGGGGAACACTGAAGCTTTCTTT. It specifies CASSPQGNTEAFF.

This chain joins TRBV19 and TRBJ2-3, with D possibly matching TRBD2 (5 bases). Germline CDR1 and CDR2: LNHDA and SQIVND (reference sequence). The CDR3 spans 12 residues. Trimming took 7 bases from V and 8 from J, leaving 13 bases between them. The CDR3: CASTGPEGTQYF. The CDR3 bases are TGTGCCAGTACCGGTCCTGAGGGTACGCAGTATTTT.

V usage is TRBV28 and J usage is TRBJ2-7; 7 nucleotides align to TRBD2. This CDR3 spans 17 amino acids. Germline values: CDR1 MDHEN, CDR2 SYDVKM. The J segment lost 0 bases and the V segment lost 1 base, leaving 9 bases of the junction unmatched. The CDR3 is CASSLLPGTKNSYEQYF. In nucleotides, the CDR3 is TGTGCCAGCAGTTTATTGCCCGGGACTAAGAACTCCTACGAGCAGTACTTC.

This clone was detected only a few times. The rearrangement uses TRBV5-6 and TRBJ2-5, with TRBD2 matching 9 bases. Germline V gene lookup returns CDR1 SGHDT and CDR2 YYEEEE. This CDR3 has 16 amino acids. V gave up 5 bases and J gave up 5 bases; unmatched junction bases: 13. Here the CDR3 reads CASSLPPAGGRETQYF. CDR3 DNA: TGTGCCAGCAGTCTCCCCCCGGCGGGAGGGCGGGAGACCCAGTACTTC. Full variable domain (rest looked up from reference TRBV5-6 and TRBJ2-5): DAGVTQSPTHLIKTRGQQVTLRCSPKSGHDTVSWYQQALGQGPQFIFQYYEEEERQRGNFPDRFSGHQFPNYSSELNVNALLLGDSALYLCASSLPPAGGRETQYFGPGTRLLVL.

This clone was picked up one time. V gene TRBV5-7 combines with J gene TRBJ2-1, with a tentative D call TRBD2 (5 bases). TRBV5-7 is an ORF; its function is uncertain. The CDR3 runs to 18 residues. V lost 2 bases to trimming and J lost 3 bases, with 21 bases between them. This chain's CDR3 is CASSFSSSERRFYNEQFF. The CDR3 nucleotides read TGTGCCAGCAGCTTTAGTAGTTCGGAGCGGAGATTCTACAATGAGCAGTTCTTC.

This clone was counted a few times. The V call is TRBV9, the J call TRBJ1-2; D perhaps matches TRBD1 (5 bases). With 2 bases removed from V and 0 bases from J, the gap between germline ends came to 8 bases. The CDR3 length is 14 residues. Per germline, CDR1 SGDLS and CDR2 YYNGEE. CDR3 coding DNA: TGTGCCAGCAGCGTGACAGACGCTAACTATGGCTACACCTTC. Protein sequence: CASSVTDANYGYTF.

This chain joins TRBV18 and TRBJ1-1; 10 positions match TRBD1. The germline gives CDR1 KGHSH, CDR2 LQKENI. Unmatched junction bases numbered 7, after V lost 1 base and J lost 5 bases. CDR3 length: 16 residues. The CDR3 loop reads CASSPLQTGGRTEAFF. The CDR3 bases are TGTGCCAGCTCACCACTTCAGACAGGGGGCAGAACTGAAGCTTTCTTT.

V usage is TRBV19 and J usage is TRBJ1-1, with TRBD1 as a possible D gene (5 bases). The length of the CDR3 is 17 residues. CDR1 and CDR2 from the germline V gene are LNHDA and SQIVND (reference sequence). V was pared by 3 bases and J by 4 bases, with 21 bases between. CDR3 in DNA: TGTGCCAGTAGTATCGGGCCAGGTTCAGGGTTGGGCACTGAAGCTTTCTTT. It translates to CASSIGPGSGLGTEAFF.

The chain uses TRBV18 and TRBJ2-7, with 8 bases matching TRBD2. Germline V CDR1 and CDR2: KGHSH, LQKENI. Trimming removed 3 bases from V and 0 bases from J; junction bases left unmatched: 7. This CDR3 is 16 amino acids long. CDR3 residues: CASSPPGGGSSYEQYF. The CDR3 DNA is TGTGCCAGCTCACCGCCCGGGGGGGGGAGCTCCTACGAGCAGTACTTC.